The 29 T cell receptor beta chains reported below all come from one sample, sequenced in a study of cytomegalovirus exposure and HLA in healthy donors. Primers: 60 Vbeta forward and 13 Jbeta reverse. TCRdb's table, derived via immunoSEQ multiplex PCR, lists solely in-frame clones and lacks some. Among 150,000 to 200,000 clones listed, approximately 82% were seen once. Sequenced input: PBMCs. Receptors originate from a man younger than 35 in good health and CMV-seropositive.

The count of this clone is one. The rearrangement uses TRBV14 and TRBJ2-1; D possibly corresponds to TRBD2 (5 bases). Germline-derived CDR1 and CDR2 are SGHDN and FVKESK. CDR3 length: 14 amino acids. V lost 2 bases and J lost 2, with 7 bases in between. Written as DNA, the CDR3 is TGTGCCAGCAGCCAAAGGGAGACCTACAATGAGCAGTTCTTC. Translated: CASSQRETYNEQFF.

CDR3 DNA: TGTGCCTGGAGGGTACAGGACGCGAACACCGGGGAGCTGTTTTTT. This translates into CAWRVQDANTGELFF. The chain uses TRBV30 and TRBJ2-2, with D possibly matching TRBD1 (5 bases). With 3 bases removed from V and 0 bases from J, the gap between germline ends came to 11 bases. The CDR3 runs 15 residues. CDR1 is GTSNPN and CDR2 is SVGIG in the germline V gene (reference sequence).

Points on this clone: Other DNA sequences within the sample encode an identical CDR3. The chain recombines TRBV29-1 with TRBJ1-5; 9 nucleotides agree with TRBD1. The CDR3 runs to 12 residues. The germline V gene encodes CDR1 SQVTM and CDR2 ANQGSEA. V was pared by 6 bases and J by 4 bases, with 1 base of the junction left unmatched. The CDR3 loop reads CSVGQGNQPQHF. The CDR3 DNA reads as TGCAGCGTCGGACAGGGGAATCAGCCCCAGCATTTT.

V and J are TRBV19 and TRBJ2-2; 8 bases agree with TRBD2. Germline V gene lookup returns CDR1 LNHDA and CDR2 SQIVND (reference sequence). The J segment lost 3 bases and the V segment lost 7 bases, leaving 10 bases of the junction unmatched. This CDR3 comprises 16 residues. CDR3 sequence: CASISGTRGDTGELFF. CDR3 bases: TGTGCCAGTATCTCCGGGACTAGAGGCGACACCGGGGAGCTGTTTTTT.

J is TRBJ2-1 and V is TRBV11-3; 12 nucleotides align to TRBD2. Germline assignment: CDR1 SGHNT and CDR2 YENEEA. V trimming: 1 base; J trimming: 6 bases; junction bases outside the gene matches: 7. The CDR3 totals 17 residues. The CDR3 bases are TGTGCCAGCAGCTTAGCCTTCGGACTAGCGGGACCCAATGAGCAGTTCTTC. It specifies CASSLAFGLAGPNEQFF.

This clone was observed a handful of times. This sequence joins TRBV5-6 and TRBJ2-7, with D perhaps TRBD2 (6 bases). V gave up 5 bases and J gave up 7 bases, with 25 bases separating them. Germline V CDR1 and CDR2: SGHDT, YYEEEE. The length of the CDR3 is 16 residues. The CDR3 sequence is CASSPGAGSASGEQYF. DNA of the CDR3: TGTGCCAGCAGTCCTGGGGCCGGGAGTGCGTCGGGAGAGCAGTACTTC.

There are a few counts of this clone. This chain uses TRBV4-1 with TRBJ2-6; 7 nucleotides align to TRBD1. The germline CDR1 and CDR2 sequences are MGHRA and YSYEKL. CDR3 length: 19 residues. V gave up 2 bases and J gave up 2 bases; unmatched junction bases: 12. The CDR3 spells CASSQTPGTVYPGANVLTF. CDR3 bases: TGCGCCAGCAGCCAAACGCCCGGGACAGTCTATCCTGGGGCCAACGTCCTGACTTTC.

The table lists this clone with a count of one. This rearrangement joins TRBV27 to TRBJ2-7, with TRBD1 matching 9 bases. Germline V gene lookup returns CDR1 MNHEY and CDR2 SMNVEV (reference sequence). CDR3 length: 16 residues. V dropped 3 bases and J dropped 2; count of bases not matched to a gene: 8. The CDR3 region has the DNA TGTGCCAGCAGTTTGTCTCCGGGACAGGGAGCCTACGAGCAGTACTTC. Translation gives CASSLSPGQGAYEQYF.

The CDR3 region has the DNA TGCGCCAGCAGCTTGACTAGCGGGAGCGGGGCGGAGACCCAGTACTTC. Residues: CASSLTSGSGAETQYF. This chain joins TRBV5-1 and TRBJ2-5; 11 bases line up with TRBD2. V trimming: 1 base; J trimming: 5 bases; junction bases outside the gene matches: 7. The CDR3 runs 16 residues. Germline lookup yields CDR1 SGHRS and CDR2 YFSETQ.

The genes are TRBV29-1 and TRBJ2-2, with a tentative D call TRBD1 (5 bases). In germline, CDR1 is SQVTM, CDR2 ANQGSEA. The CDR3 contains 17 residues. V was shortened by 6 bases and J by 6 bases, with 26 bases between the two germline ends. This CDR3 is CSVGSNGALGPAGELFF. The CDR3 bases are TGCAGCGTGGGGTCTAATGGGGCTTTGGGCCCCGCCGGGGAGCTGTTTTTT.

The gene calls are TRBV7-9 and TRBJ1-2; the D gene is possibly TRBD1 (6 bases). The germline V and J ends were trimmed by 5 bases and 8 bases, with 21 bases remaining between them. Looked up from germline, CDR1 is SEHNR and CDR2 is FQNEAQ (reference sequence). The CDR3 consists of 15 residues. CDR3 protein: CASSQGGGSNTGYTF. The CDR3 DNA sequence: TGTGCCAGCAGCCAAGGGGGAGGGTCCAACACGGGCTACACCTTC.

This clone was seen a handful of times. The CDR3 sequence is CASSLLGARADTQYF. Here the CDR3 DNA reads TGCGCCAGCAGCTTGTTGGGGGCCAGGGCAGATACGCAGTATTTT. The chain is built from TRBV5-1 and TRBJ2-3, with a weak D call TRBD1 (6 bases). V was cut by 1 base and J by 4 bases, with 13 bases left in between. CDR3 length: 15 residues. CDR1 is SGHRS and CDR2 is YFSETQ in the germline V gene.

The CDR3 coding sequence is TGTGCCAGCCGCGGGCCTACTACTAGCTCCTACGAGCAGTACTTC. Translating it yields CASRGPTTSSYEQYF. V gene TRBV25-1 combines with J gene TRBJ2-7; perhaps TRBD2 as D (5 bases). Germline V lookup: CDR1 MGHDK, CDR2 SYGVNS. V lost 8 bases to trimming and J lost 0 bases, with 17 bases between them. The CDR3 length is 15 residues.

A remark on this clone: The same CDR3 is also encoded by other DNA sequences in this sample. V gene TRBV27 combines with J gene TRBJ1-5, with D perhaps TRBD1 (5 bases). The ends were cut back, 5 bases at V and 0 bases at J, with 5 bases in the middle. The germline gives CDR1 MNHEY, CDR2 SMNVEV (reference sequence). CDR3 length: 13 residues. CDR3 in amino acids: CASSRGSNQPQHF. The CDR3 DNA is TGTGCCAGCAGTAGGGGTAGCAATCAGCCCCAGCATTTT.

This chain joins TRBV20-1 and TRBJ1-3; D unresolved. Trimming removed 3 bases at V and 11 bases at J, with 11 bases between. The germline V gene encodes CDR1 DFQATT and CDR2 SNEGSKA (reference sequence). This CDR3 region has 11 residues. The CDR3: CSASKLGPIYF. The CDR3 region has the DNA TGCAGTGCTAGTAAGCTGGGCCCCATATATTTT.

J is TRBJ1-1 and V is TRBV6-5, with D unresolved. This CDR3 is 13 amino acids long. The V end was cut by 4 bases, the J end by 1 base, with 7 bases between. Germline CDR1 reads MNHEY; CDR2 reads SVGAGI. The CDR3 nucleotides read TGTGCCAGCAGTTCCCCCGGGAACACTGAAGCTTTCTTT. As protein: CASSSPGNTEAFF.

This clone has more than one count but fewer than ten. CDR3 loop: CASSLSPTTLGQYF. For the CDR3, the DNA is TGTGCCAGCAGTTTAAGCCCCACCACCCTAGGCCAGTACTTC. The V call is TRBV28, the J call TRBJ2-5; D unclear. Trimming pared 2 bases from V and 10 bases from J, leaving 17 bases between. This CDR3 region has 14 residues. Germline V gene lookup returns CDR1 MDHEN and CDR2 SYDVKM.

CDR3 residues: CASSFRDTSYEQYF. In DNA, the CDR3 is TGCGCCAGCAGCTTCCGGGACACGAGTTACGAGCAGTACTTC. The chain employs TRBV5-1 and TRBJ2-7; D perhaps matches TRBD1 (6 bases). The CDR3 runs 14 residues. Germline-derived CDR1 and CDR2 are SGHRS and YFSETQ. Trimming shortened V by 2 bases and J by 4 bases, and 13 bases separated the two germline ends.

The chain uses TRBV5-6 and TRBJ2-1; 11 nucleotides align to TRBD2. The CDR3 has 16 residues. V trimming: 6 bases; J trimming: 7 bases; junction bases outside the gene matches: 12. Germline CDR1 reads SGHDT; CDR2 reads YYEEEE. CDR3 nucleotides: TGTGCCAGCACCTCCCGCCGGGCTAGCGGGAGGAATGAGCAGTTCTTC. Translation: CASTSRRASGRNEQFF.

J is TRBJ2-1 and V is TRBV18, with 8 bases that match TRBD1. CDR1 and CDR2 (germline): KGHSH, LQKENI. This CDR3 contains 15 residues. J lost 4 bases, V lost 3 bases, and 5 bases had no gene match. CDR3 nucleotides: TGTGCCAGCTCACCGGCAGGGGGCAAGTACAATGAGCAGTTCTTC. Its translation is CASSPAGGKYNEQFF.

Details on this clone: In the same sample, other DNA sequences code for this CDR3. The chain has TRBV7-3 and TRBJ2-3, with D possibly TRBD2 on 6 matching bases. CDR1 is SGHTA and CDR2 is FQGTGA in the germline V gene. The CDR3 extends over 16 amino acids. Trimming stripped 0 bases from V and 0 bases from J, with 10 bases between. CDR3 sequence reads: CASSLTSSGSTDTQYF. CDR3 DNA: TGTGCCAGCAGCTTAACTAGCAGCGGGAGCACAGATACGCAGTATTTT.

The chain carries TRBV7-2 and TRBJ2-3; 9 nucleotides align to TRBD2. The CDR3 contains 17 residues. Germline-derived CDR1 and CDR2 are SGHTA and FQGNSA. After removal of 0 bases from V and 6 bases from J, the junction contained 10 bases not matched to a gene. The CDR3 bases are TGTGCCAGCAGCTTAGCTTTTTTAGCGGGGGCCGGCGATACGCAGTATTTT. As protein: CASSLAFLAGAGDTQYF.

The V call is TRBV7-9, the J call TRBJ1-1; D not certain. Looked up from germline, CDR1 is SEHNR and CDR2 is FQNEAQ (reference sequence). The CDR3 is 12 residues long. V lost 0 bases, J lost 6 bases, and 5 bases lay in between. CDR3 region: CASSLALSEAFF. DNA for the CDR3: TGTGCCAGCAGCTTAGCACTCTCTGAAGCTTTCTTT.

CDR3 coding DNA: TGTGCCAGCTCACCCAGGACAGGGGCAGCAGATACGCAGTATTTT. It encodes CASSPRTGAADTQYF. V and J are TRBV18 and TRBJ2-3, with 9 nucleotides matching TRBD1. From germline, CDR1 is KGHSH and CDR2 LQKENI. This CDR3 is built from 15 residues. V gave up 3 bases and J gave up 4 bases; unmatched junction bases: 5. Variable domain in full (rest from reference TRBV18 and TRBJ2-3): NAGVMQNPRHLVRRRGQEARLRCSPMKGHSHVYWYRQLPEEGLKFMVYLQKENIIDESGMPKERFSAEFPKEGPSILRIQQVVRGDSAAYFCASSPRTGAADTQYFGPGTRLTVL.

This clone occurred a few times. The gene calls are TRBV7-9 and TRBJ1-3; 8 bases agree with TRBD1. J gave up 3 bases and V 5 bases, and 6 bases lay outside the gene matches. This CDR3 contains 15 residues. CDR1 and CDR2 (germline): SEHNR, FQNEAQ (reference sequence). DNA for the CDR3: TGTGCCAGCAGCCCGGACAGGGTTGGTGGAAACACCATATATTTT. This sequence encodes CASSPDRVGGNTIYF.

CDR3 coding DNA: TGTGCCAGCAGCGTTGGAGGGGGACAGCGGCTCTACGAGCAGTACTTC. The encoded protein is CASSVGGGQRLYEQYF. The rearrangement uses TRBV5-6 and TRBJ2-5, with a weak D call TRBD1 (7 bases). The J call is doubtful: the DNA matches TRBJ2-7 better. Germline V gene sequence: CDR1 SGHDT, CDR2 YYEEEE. CDR3 length equals 16 residues.

This chain joins TRBV27 and TRBJ2-7; 8 nucleotides agree with TRBD1. Germline trimming cut 3 bases from V and 1 base from J; bases unmatched to any gene: 2. Germline loops: CDR1 MNHEY, CDR2 SMNVEV (reference sequence). The CDR3 extends over 14 amino acids. The CDR3 nucleotides are TGTGCCAGCAGTTTTCAGGGGGCATCCTACGAGCAGTACTTC. Encoded protein: CASSFQGASYEQYF.

This chain uses TRBV18 with TRBJ2-3; D perhaps matches TRBD2 (5 bases). CDR3 length equals 18 residues. With 8 bases removed from V and 8 bases from J, the gap between germline ends came to 32 bases. Germline assignment: CDR1 KGHSH and CDR2 LQKENI. CDR3 region: CASSEFPAASGAHVTQYF. CDR3 bases: TGTGCCAGCAGTGAATTCCCCGCGGCAAGCGGAGCACATGTTACGCAGTATTTT. Based on the CDR3 plus reference TRBV18 and TRBJ2-3, the full variable domain is NAGVMQNPRHLVRRRGQEARLRCSPMKGHSHVYWYRQLPEEGLKFMVYLQKENIIDESGMPKERFSAEFPKEGPSILRIQQVVRGDSAAYFCASSEFPAASGAHVTQYFGPGTRLTVL.

The rearrangement uses TRBV7-3 and TRBJ2-7; maybe TRBD1 (5 bases). V was pared by 5 bases and J by 6 bases, with 17 bases between. Per germline, CDR1 SGHTA and CDR2 FQGTGA. This CDR3 is built from 14 residues. CDR3 DNA sequence: TGTGCCAGCAGCCCCCAAGCTGGGGCCATCGAGCAGTACTTC. Amino acid sequence: CASSPQAGAIEQYF.